Below are 8 T cell receptor beta chains sequenced from a single sample in a study of control samples from healthy donors and cancer patients (dated by TCRdb to about 2020). Library preparation employed the immunoSEQ multiplex PCR assay. Not all clones reach the TCRdb copy of this immuneACCESS table, which keeps in-frame sequences only. Checked studies attribute under half of the gap to unresolved V genes and leave the rest unexplained. The sample profile shows under 150,000 clones; about 95% of them were found once. The ten largest clones represent about 3.5% of the sample. The specimen sequenced was blood. The source is a man aged 30-40 years in good health.

The chain joins TRBV9 to TRBJ2-1, with D perhaps TRBD1 or TRBD2 (5 bases each). CDR1 is SGDLS, CDR2 YYNGEE, per germline. The CDR3 is 15 residues long. V was shortened by 4 bases and J by 9 bases, with 20 bases between the two germline ends. The CDR3 loop is CASSWTGTRMGEQFF. The CDR3 DNA reads TGTGCCAGCAGCTGGACGGGGACCCGGATGGGTGAGCAGTTCTTC.

In DNA, the CDR3 is TGTGCCAGCAGCTCGACTCAACAGGGGGTGGACACTGAAGCTTTCTTT. It is translated as CASSSTQQGVDTEAFF. The chain has TRBV7-9 and TRBJ1-1, with TRBD1 matching over 8 bases. V dropped 4 bases and J dropped 3; count of bases not matched to a gene: 10. The length of the CDR3 is 16 residues. The V gene's germline CDR1 is SEHNR and CDR2 FQNEAQ (reference sequence).

The V call is TRBV12-3 or TRBV12-4, the J call TRBJ1-1; D might be TRBD1 (5 bases). The germline V and J ends were trimmed by 6 bases and 4 bases, with 12 bases remaining between them. The CDR3 totals 13 residues. The DNA for the CDR3 is TGTGCCAGCAGGCCCGGACAACGCACTGAAGCTTTCTTT. Protein product: CASRPGQRTEAFF.

The J gene is TRBJ1-1, the V gene TRBV6-2 or TRBV6-3; 8 bases are shared with TRBD1. Germline V lookup: CDR1 MNHEY, CDR2 SVGEGT. Trimming took 5 bases from V and 0 from J; bases not matched to a gene: 11. This CDR3 contains 17 residues. CDR3 sequence: CASSPGQGWIMNTEAFF. The CDR3 DNA reads as TGTGCCAGCAGTCCCGGACAGGGTTGGATAATGAACACTGAAGCTTTCTTT.

The chain links TRBV5-1 to TRBJ2-5; tentatively, D is TRBD1 (5 bases). Germline CDR1 reads SGHRS; CDR2 reads YFSETQ. CDR3 length: 16 amino acids. The V end lost 0 bases, the J end lost 2 bases, and 14 bases lay between the germline ends. Here the CDR3 DNA reads TGCGCCAGCAGCTTGGCACCAGGGTCGCGGCAAGAGACCCAGTACTTC. It translates to CASSLAPGSRQETQYF.

V gene TRBV19 combines with J gene TRBJ1-5; TRBD1 might be the D (5 bases). Germline CDR1 reads LNHDA; CDR2 reads SQIVND (reference sequence). This CDR3 has 13 amino acids. V lost 2 bases to trimming and J lost 5 bases, with 7 bases between them. The CDR3 region has the DNA TGTGCCAGTAGTATACGGGGGGATCAGCCCCAGCATTTT. This encodes CASSIRGDQPQHF.

This chain uses TRBV27 with TRBJ1-5; the D gene is possibly TRBD1 (5 bases). The CDR3 sequence is 14 residues long. Trimming removed 5 bases from V and 2 bases from J, with 10 bases in between. CDR1 is MNHEY, CDR2 SMNVEV, per germline (reference sequence). The CDR3 here is CASSRTGGNQPQHF. The DNA of the CDR3 is TGTGCCAGCAGTCGTACAGGTGGCAATCAGCCCCAGCATTTT.

The chain employs TRBV5-4 and TRBJ1-1, with D maybe TRBD1 (6 bases). The CDR3 is 13 residues long. CDR1 SGHNT and CDR2 YYREEE come from the germline V gene (reference sequence). The V end lost 2 bases, the J end lost 10 bases, and 15 bases lay between the germline ends. CDR3 protein: CASSFGDRGGAFF. The CDR3 DNA reads TGTGCCAGCAGCTTCGGAGACAGAGGGGGAGCTTTCTTT.